This TCR beta chain was identified during a study of cytomegalovirus exposure and HLA in healthy donors. Study findings and constraints: Later analysis identified a missense DCLRE1C variant that was linked to TCR beta V- and J-gene trimming. An observed cluster of highly shared sequence variants was recorded as a likely sequencing artifact. A prior analysis recorded that most TCR beta V segments were productive about 87% or about 30% of the time. The study flagged fewer than 200 TCR beta chains as cytomegalovirus-associated.

The PCR used 60 Vbeta and 13 Jbeta primers. Only in-frame clones appear in the TCRdb table, and some are missing; sequencing was by immunoSEQ multiplex PCR. The repertoire has 140,000 to 150,000 clones, 84% of them found once; the top ten carry about 2.5%. This CDR3 region has 16 residues. CDR1 and CDR2 (germline): MDHEN, SYDVKM. The ends lost 2 bases at V and 3 bases at J; junction bases unmatched: 5. To note about this clone: Antigen specificity is unknown.

The sequence was obtained from a boy aged 2 to 9 in good health and CMV-seronegative. The source material was PBMCs. The chain combines TRBV28 with TRBJ1-5; the match to TRBD1 covers 9 bases. In DNA, the CDR3 is TGTGCCAGCAGTTTAAGTGGACAGGGGTACAATCAGCCCCAGCATTTT. Translated: CASSLSGQGYNQPQHF.